Listed below are T cell receptor beta chains from one sample, sequenced in a study of blood T cell repertoires in COVID-19. TCRdb keeps only in-frame clones here, not all; method: immunoSEQ multiplex PCR. The top ten hold 2.8% of the sample, which has under 200,000 clones, 60% to 80% seen once. The sample taken for sequencing was peripheral blood. These receptor sequences come from a man aged 70-80 years with acute or convalescent COVID-19. CDR3s include the opening cysteine and the closing phenylalanine or tryptophan. Fields, in order: CDR3 protein, CDR3 DNA, J gene, D gene, V gene, clone size. D genes are given only for firm matches. Only some rows state a clone size, as once, few, many or a class for expanded clones.

cdr3_aa: CASSEPPGQGAGNTIYF; cdr3_nt: TGTGCCAGCAGTGAACCCCCAGGACAGGGGGCTGGAAACACCATATATTTT; j_call: TRBJ1-3; d_call: TRBD1; v_call: TRBV2; clone_size: few
cdr3_aa: CASSPILGTGRGETQYF; cdr3_nt: TGTGCCAGCAGCCCGATCCTTGGGACAGGGCGGGGGGAGACCCAGTACTTC; j_call: TRBJ2-5; d_call: TRBD1; v_call: TRBV7-9; clone_size: -
cdr3_aa: CASREGTEAFF; cdr3_nt: TGTGCCAGCAGGGAGGGAACTGAAGCTTTCTTT; j_call: TRBJ1-1; d_call: -; v_call: TRBV28; clone_size: -
cdr3_aa: CASSQGVDSNQPQHF; cdr3_nt: TGTGCCAGCAGCCAAGGCGTCGATAGCAATCAGCCCCAGCATTTT; j_call: TRBJ1-5; d_call: -; v_call: TRBV3-1/TRBV3-2; clone_size: few
cdr3_aa: CASSPPSQGKYEQYF; cdr3_nt: TGTGCCAGCTCACCACCCTCTCAGGGGAAATACGAGCAGTACTTC; j_call: TRBJ2-7; d_call: -; v_call: TRBV18; clone_size: -
cdr3_aa: CASSGLRDRSNEKLFF; cdr3_nt: TGTGCCAGCAGCGGGCTCCGGGACAGATCTAATGAAAAACTGTTTTTT; j_call: TRBJ1-4; d_call: TRBD1; v_call: TRBV5-8; clone_size: -
cdr3_aa: CASRGGVRTGELFF; cdr3_nt: TGTGCCAGCAGGGGCGGGGTGAGGACCGGGGAGCTGTTTTTT; j_call: TRBJ2-2; d_call: -; v_call: TRBV2; clone_size: -
cdr3_aa: CASSVDQANTGELFF; cdr3_nt: TGTGCCAGCAGCGTAGATCAGGCGAACACCGGGGAGCTGTTTTTT; j_call: TRBJ2-2; d_call: -; v_call: TRBV9; clone_size: -
cdr3_aa: CASSYSSRGPAYEQYF; cdr3_nt: TGTGCCAGCAGTTACTCGTCGCGCGGCCCAGCCTACGAGCAGTACTTC; j_call: TRBJ2-7; d_call: -; v_call: TRBV6-2/TRBV6-3; clone_size: -
cdr3_aa: CASSLAQKEYGYTF; cdr3_nt: TGTGCCAGCAGCTTGGCACAGAAGGAATATGGCTACACCTTC; j_call: TRBJ1-2; d_call: -; v_call: TRBV5-4; clone_size: -
cdr3_aa: CASSRGTDSNYGYTF; cdr3_nt: TGTGCCAGCAGCCGAGGGACAGACTCAAACTATGGCTACACCTTC; j_call: TRBJ1-2; d_call: TRBD1; v_call: TRBV7-8; clone_size: -
cdr3_aa: CASSVPKQGVPPYGYTF; cdr3_nt: TGTGCCAGCAGCGTACCTAAACAGGGGGTCCCCCCTTATGGCTACACCTTC; j_call: TRBJ1-2; d_call: TRBD1; v_call: TRBV9; clone_size: medium-sized
cdr3_aa: CASSELAAQETQYF; cdr3_nt: TGTGCCAGCAGCGAACTAGCGGCCCAAGAGACCCAGTACTTC; j_call: TRBJ2-5; d_call: TRBD2; v_call: TRBV11-3; clone_size: -
cdr3_aa: CASRKQGPARNTIYF; cdr3_nt: TGTGCCAGTAGGAAACAGGGCCCGGCACGAAACACCATATATTTT; j_call: TRBJ1-3; d_call: -; v_call: TRBV19; clone_size: -
cdr3_aa: CASSYGDGSSYEQYF; cdr3_nt: TGTGCCAGCAGTTACGGGGATGGGAGCTCCTACGAGCAGTACTTC; j_call: TRBJ2-7; d_call: -; v_call: TRBV6-6; clone_size: -
cdr3_aa: CASSLGGTGDTEAFF; cdr3_nt: TGCGCCAGCAGCTTGGGTGGGACAGGGGACACTGAAGCTTTCTTT; j_call: TRBJ1-1; d_call: TRBD1; v_call: TRBV5-1; clone_size: few
cdr3_aa: CASSQETRGYGYTF; cdr3_nt: TGCGCCAGCAGCCAAGAAACTCGCGGCTATGGCTACACCTTC; j_call: TRBJ1-2; d_call: -; v_call: TRBV4-3; clone_size: -
cdr3_aa: CASNPSGRLYEQYF; cdr3_nt: TGTGCCAGTAACCCTAGCGGGAGGTTATACGAGCAGTACTTC; j_call: TRBJ2-7; d_call: TRBD2; v_call: TRBV11-2; clone_size: -
cdr3_aa: CASSLVGGRETQYF; cdr3_nt: TGTGCCAGCAGCTTGGTAGGGGGCAGAGAGACCCAGTACTTC; j_call: TRBJ2-5; d_call: TRBD1; v_call: TRBV5-4; clone_size: -
cdr3_aa: CASSVAMEETQYF; cdr3_nt: TGTGCCAGCAGCGTAGCGATGGAGGAGACCCAGTACTTC; j_call: TRBJ2-5; d_call: -; v_call: TRBV11-2; clone_size: -
cdr3_aa: CASSQGQGGGTQYF; cdr3_nt: TGTGCCAGCAGCCAGGGACAGGGTGGGGGGACCCAGTACTTC; j_call: TRBJ2-5; d_call: TRBD1; v_call: TRBV3-1/TRBV3-2; clone_size: -
cdr3_aa: CASSLSISVNTEAFF; cdr3_nt: TGCGCCAGCAGCCTATCTATATCCGTGAACACTGAAGCTTTCTTT; j_call: TRBJ1-1; d_call: -; v_call: TRBV5-1; clone_size: -
cdr3_aa: CASSRDRVSSYEQYF; cdr3_nt: TGTGCCAGCAGCAGGGACAGGGTAAGCTCCTACGAGCAGTACTTC; j_call: TRBJ2-7; d_call: TRBD1; v_call: TRBV6-5; clone_size: -
cdr3_aa: CASSAPGTSGHNEQFF; cdr3_nt: TGTGCCAGCAGCGCGCCCGGGACTAGCGGACACAATGAGCAGTTCTTC; j_call: TRBJ2-1; d_call: TRBD2; v_call: TRBV5-6; clone_size: -
cdr3_aa: CASSIAGGSSYNEQFF; cdr3_nt: TGTGCCAGTAGTATAGCCGGGGGGAGCTCCTACAATGAGCAGTTCTTC; j_call: TRBJ2-1; d_call: TRBD2; v_call: TRBV19; clone_size: -